A selection of T cell receptor beta chains follows, all from one sample in a study of T cells in Graves' hyperthyroidism and ophthalmopathy. MiXCR, applied by TCRdb to the multiplex PCR reads, yields one record per CDR3 protein. The sample lists approximately 590,000 distinct CDR3 sequences; around 45% were seen once. Specimen: peripheral blood or thyroid tissue (not recorded which). The receptor source for this set is a woman under 30 with Graves' hyperthyroidism. Each CDR3 is given with its conserved first and last residue. A D gene is named only where the DNA matches it firmly. The size field is filled for only some rows; it gives once, few, many or a size class.

CDR3 protein: CASSPVLVSTEAFF; CDR3 DNA: TGTGCCAGCAGCCCAGTCCTTGTGAGCACTGAAGCTTTCTTT; J gene: TRBJ1-1; V gene: TRBV7-9; clone size: .; D gene: .
CDR3 protein: CSAREGGGYTF; CDR3 DNA: TGCAGTGCTAGAGAGGGAGGGGGCTACACCTTC; J gene: TRBJ1-2; V gene: TRBV20-1; clone size: .; D gene: .
CDR3 protein: CATSDYGRSGTQYF; CDR3 DNA: TGTGCCACCAGTGACTATGGACGGAGTGGGACCCAGTACTTC; J gene: TRBJ2-5; V gene: TRBV24-1; clone size: medium-sized; D gene: .
CDR3 protein: CASSPRVRYEQYF; CDR3 DNA: TGTGCCAGCTCACCGCGGGTTAGATACGAGCAGTACTTC; J gene: TRBJ2-7; V gene: TRBV14; clone size: few; D gene: .
CDR3 protein: CSAPGTGAHEQYF; CDR3 DNA: TGCAGTGCTCCCGGGACAGGGGCCCACGAGCAGTACTTC; J gene: TRBJ2-7; V gene: TRBV20-1; clone size: .; D gene: TRBD1
CDR3 protein: CASSLSAGPPYEQYF; CDR3 DNA: TGTGCCAGCAGCTTGTCAGCAGGGCCCCCTTACGAGCAGTACTTC; J gene: TRBJ2-7; V gene: TRBV7-9; clone size: .; D gene: .
CDR3 protein: CASSVDRGQYYGYTF; CDR3 DNA: TGTGCCAGCAGCGTAGACAGGGGGCAATACTATGGCTACACCTTC; J gene: TRBJ1-2; V gene: TRBV7-9; clone size: many; D gene: TRBD1
CDR3 protein: CASRPTGKREKLFF; CDR3 DNA: TGTGCCAGCAGACCCACAGGGAAGCGGGAAAAACTGTTTTTT; J gene: TRBJ1-4; V gene: TRBV11-2; clone size: .; D gene: .
CDR3 protein: CASGQDHGYTF; CDR3 DNA: TGTGCCAGTGGACAGGATCATGGCTACACCTTC; J gene: TRBJ1-2; V gene: TRBV19; clone size: .; D gene: TRBD1
CDR3 protein: CATSAGTGRYGYTF; CDR3 DNA: TGTGCCACCAGTGCTGGGACAGGGAGGTATGGCTACACCTTC; J gene: TRBJ1-2; V gene: TRBV24-1; clone size: .; D gene: TRBD1
CDR3 protein: CASSIEAVPNYGYTF; CDR3 DNA: TGTGCCAGTAGTATAGAGGCAGTTCCTAACTATGGCTACACCTTC; J gene: TRBJ1-2; V gene: TRBV19; clone size: few; D gene: .
CDR3 protein: CSARPQGGSYEQYF; CDR3 DNA: TGCAGCGCCCGCCCGCAGGGGGGCTCCTACGAGCAGTACTTC; J gene: TRBJ2-7; V gene: TRBV29-1; clone size: .; D gene: .
CDR3 protein: CASSVEGNDNSPLHF; CDR3 DNA: TGTGCCAGCAGCGTAGAGGGTAACGATAATTCACCCCTCCACTTT; J gene: TRBJ1-6; V gene: TRBV9; clone size: many; D gene: .
CDR3 protein: CASSFGGSTQYF; CDR3 DNA: TGTGCCAGCAGCTTCGGCGGGTCGACCCAGTACTTC; J gene: TRBJ2-5; V gene: TRBV7-2; clone size: many; D gene: .
CDR3 protein: CATSDPARGTEAFF; CDR3 DNA: TGTGCCACCAGTGACCCAGCCCGCGGCACTGAAGCTTTCTTT; J gene: TRBJ1-1; V gene: TRBV24-1; clone size: many; D gene: .
CDR3 protein: CASSDSRVEKLFF; CDR3 DNA: TGTGCCAGCAGTGACAGTAGGGTTGAAAAACTGTTTTTT; J gene: TRBJ1-4; V gene: TRBV2; clone size: .; D gene: .
CDR3 protein: CSADLTSGGSYEQFF; CDR3 DNA: TGCAGCGCCGACCTGACTAGCGGGGGCTCCTACGAGCAGTTCTTC; J gene: TRBJ2-1; V gene: TRBV29-1; clone size: .; D gene: TRBD2
CDR3 protein: CAIGAGGSNQPQHF; CDR3 DNA: TGTGCCATTGGGGCAGGGGGAAGCAATCAGCCCCAGCATTTT; J gene: TRBJ1-5; V gene: TRBV2; clone size: once; D gene: TRBD1
CDR3 protein: CSVPNPDTNTGELFF; CDR3 DNA: TGCAGCGTCCCTAACCCAGACACGAACACCGGGGAGCTGTTTTTT; J gene: TRBJ2-2; V gene: TRBV29-1; clone size: few; D gene: .
CDR3 protein: CASSGDTGSTEAFF; CDR3 DNA: TGTGCCAGCAGCGGGGACACAGGGTCGACTGAAGCTTTCTTT; J gene: TRBJ1-1; V gene: TRBV6-6; clone size: .; D gene: .
CDR3 protein: CASSLVPANTIYF; CDR3 DNA: TGTGCCAGCAGCTTAGTTCCCGCAAACACCATATATTTT; J gene: TRBJ1-3; V gene: TRBV7-3; clone size: .; D gene: .
CDR3 protein: CASSESPGQGARSDVTQYF; CDR3 DNA: TGTGCCAGCAGTGAGTCCCCGGGACAAGGGGCGAGATCGGATGTGACCCAGTACTTC; J gene: TRBJ2-5; V gene: TRBV25-1; clone size: few; D gene: .
CDR3 protein: CASSLAGEVETYGYTF; CDR3 DNA: TGCGCCAGCAGCTTGGCCGGCGAGGTTGAGACCTATGGCTACACCTTC; J gene: TRBJ1-2; V gene: TRBV5-1; clone size: few; D gene: .
CDR3 protein: CASSLLTF; CDR3 DNA: TGTGCCAGCAGCCTGCTGACTTTC; J gene: TRBJ2-6; V gene: TRBV7-2; clone size: few; D gene: .
CDR3 protein: CASMVGGDTQYF; CDR3 DNA: TGTGCCAGCATGGTAGGGGGAGATACGCAGTATTTT; J gene: TRBJ2-3; V gene: TRBV2; clone size: few; D gene: .
CDR3 protein: CASSEDRASEQYF; CDR3 DNA: TGTGCCAGCAGTGAGGACAGGGCGAGTGAGCAGTACTTC; J gene: TRBJ2-7; V gene: TRBV2; clone size: few; D gene: TRBD1
CDR3 protein: CASGISATDEQYF; CDR3 DNA: TGTGCCAGCGGAATCAGCGCGACCGACGAGCAGTACTTC; J gene: TRBJ2-7; V gene: TRBV7-9; clone size: .; D gene: .
CDR3 protein: CAISEARGGTEAFF; CDR3 DNA: TGTGCCATCAGTGAAGCTCGGGGGGGTACTGAAGCTTTCTTT; J gene: TRBJ1-1; V gene: TRBV10-3; clone size: many; D gene: .
CDR3 protein: CASSQELGRGLETQYF; CDR3 DNA: TGTGCCAGCAGCCAAGAACTCGGCAGGGGGCTAGAGACCCAGTACTTC; J gene: TRBJ2-5; V gene: TRBV14; clone size: .; D gene: TRBD1
CDR3 protein: CASSYSRGRTYEQYF; CDR3 DNA: TGTGCCAGCAGTTACTCGAGGGGCAGAACCTACGAGCAGTACTTC; J gene: TRBJ2-7; V gene: TRBV6-5; clone size: few; D gene: .
CDR3 protein: CASSYGSVGGNTEAFF; CDR3 DNA: TGTGCCAGCAGTTACGGATCGGTGGGAGGGAACACTGAAGCTTTCTTT; J gene: TRBJ1-1; V gene: TRBV11-1; clone size: few; D gene: .
CDR3 protein: CASSHPGVQETQYF; CDR3 DNA: TGCGCCAGCAGCCACCCTGGCGTCCAAGAGACCCAGTACTTC; J gene: TRBJ2-5; V gene: TRBV7-3; clone size: .; D gene: .
CDR3 protein: CASSDQHF; CDR3 DNA: TGTGCCAGCAGTGACCAGCATTTT; J gene: TRBJ1-5; V gene: TRBV6-4; clone size: .; D gene: .